This is a list of T cell receptor beta chains from one sample in a study of blood T cell repertoires in COVID-19. Measured with immunoSEQ multiplex PCR; TCRdb has only the in-frame clones, and not every one. The sample holds 150,000 to 200,000 clones, approximately 90% seen once. Sequencing used peripheral blood. Receptors were obtained from a man aged 40-50 years with active or convalescent COVID-19. Each CDR3 is given with its conserved first and last residue. The D gene is left open where the match is weak. The size entry is marked missing in some rows and otherwise reads once, few, many or a size class.

length	D	size	V	J	DNA	CDR3
13	.	.	TRBV5-4	TRBJ2-5	TGTGCCAGCAGCTTGTCCGGGTGGGAGACCCAGTACTTC	CASSLSGWETQYF
15	TRBD1	.	TRBV19	TRBJ1-1	TGTGCCAGTTCGACAGGGGGCGGTGGATCGACTGAAGCTTTCTTT	CASSTGGGGSTEAFF
14	TRBD1	.	TRBV7-8	TRBJ2-1	TGTGCCAGCAGCCCCGCGACAGGGGTTGAAGAGCAGTTCTTC	CASSPATGVEEQFF
15	.	.	TRBV27	TRBJ1-5	TGTGCCAGCAGTTTATCAGCAGGTGCCCCTCAGCCCCAGCATTTT	CASSLSAGAPQPQHF
14	TRBD1	once	TRBV2	TRBJ2-7	TGTGCCAGCCTCTTCGGACAGGGCTATTACGAGCAGTACTTC	CASLFGQGYYEQYF
12	.	.	TRBV12-3/TRBV12-4	TRBJ2-3	TGTGCCAGCAGTTTAGACACAGGGACGCAGTATTTT	CASSLDTGTQYF
14	TRBD1	.	TRBV24-1	TRBJ1-5	TGTGCCACCAGCCCAACAGGGGGCAGACAGCCCCAGCATTTT	CATSPTGGRQPQHF
15	.	.	TRBV25-1	TRBJ2-1	TGTGCCAGCAGCCCAAGGGGGTTGGGATACAATGAGCAGTTCTTC	CASSPRGLGYNEQFF
13	.	.	TRBV29-1	TRBJ1-2	TGCAGCGTGCCCCGGACAGCGTTGAGTGGCTACACCTTC	CSVPRTALSGYTF
14	.	.	TRBV6-5	TRBJ1-6	TGTGCCAGCAGCCGCGGACAGTATAATTCACCCCTCCACTTT	CASSRGQYNSPLHF
16	TRBD1	.	TRBV7-3	TRBJ2-6	TGTGCCAGCAGCGAACAGGGGTTATCTGGGGCCAACGTCCTGACTTTC	CASSEQGLSGANVLTF
15	.	.	TRBV27	TRBJ1-2	TGTGCCAGCAGTCTCCGACAGTCGGCTGCGTATGGCTACACCTTC	CASSLRQSAAYGYTF
16	.	few	TRBV20-1	TRBJ1-5	TGCAGTGCTAGTGGCCCTTCGCAGGCTAGCAATCAGCCCCAGCATTTT	CSASGPSQASNQPQHF
16	.	.	TRBV6-5	TRBJ1-2	TGTGCCAGCAGTTACTCAGGGCAGGGAGGGCTATCTGGCTACACCTTC	CASSYSGQGGLSGYTF
14	TRBD2	.	TRBV7-8	TRBJ2-7	TGTGCCAGCAGCTTAACTAGCGGGACCTACGAGCAGTACTTC	CASSLTSGTYEQYF
15	.	.	TRBV5-4	TRBJ2-5	TGTGCCAGCAGCTCCCCAAGGACGGGACAAGAGACCCAGTACTTC	CASSSPRTGQETQYF
16	TRBD1	.	TRBV28	TRBJ2-7	TGTGCCAGCACCTTCTCCAAGGGACAGGGATCCCACGAGCAGTACTTC	CASTFSKGQGSHEQYF
14	.	few	TRBV2	TRBJ1-3	TGTGCCAGCACCTCTGAGCGGGTGGGAAACACCATATATTTT	CASTSERVGNTIYF
15	.	.	TRBV6-1	TRBJ2-7	TGTGCCAGCAGTGAAGATGTCGGACTCTCCTACGAGCAGTACTTC	CASSEDVGLSYEQYF
17	.	.	TRBV12-5	TRBJ2-7	TGTGCTAGTGGTTTGGTACTCTCCCAGGGGCGCTCCTACGAGCAGTACTTC	CASGLVLSQGRSYEQYF
18	TRBD2	once	TRBV7-8	TRBJ2-3	TGTGCCAGCAGCCCCAGAACAGCCGGGACTAGCAGCGCAGATACGCAGTATTTT	CASSPRTAGTSSADTQYF
15	.	.	TRBV7-2	TRBJ2-5	TGTGCCAGCAGCTTAGATCCGGGGGTCGGAGAGACCCAGTACTTC	CASSLDPGVGETQYF
12	.	.	TRBV29-1	TRBJ2-5	TGCAGCGTTGAGGTACAGCAAGAGACCCAGTACTTC	CSVEVQQETQYF
15	.	.	TRBV19	TRBJ1-2	TGTGCCAGTAGTATTGGATCGGGGGTCTCCCATGGCTACACCTTC	CASSIGSGVSHGYTF
16	.	.	TRBV19	TRBJ2-7	TGTGCCAGTAGTATGTTCCTTCAGGGGACACCCTACGAGCAGTACTTC	CASSMFLQGTPYEQYF
15	TRBD2	.	TRBV7-2	TRBJ2-5	TGTGCCAGCAGCCCAAGGCGCGGGAGGGCCGAGACCCAGTACTTC	CASSPRRGRAETQYF
16	.	.	TRBV19	TRBJ1-2	TGTGCCAGTAGTATAGATGGTTCAGGATTCTATGGCGACTACACCTTC	CASSIDGSGFYGDYTF
16	.	.	TRBV5-1	TRBJ2-7	TGCGCCAGCAGCTTGGTGGCGGGTCCGCCGGGGTACGAGCAGTACTTC	CASSLVAGPPGYEQYF
13	.	.	TRBV27	TRBJ2-7	TGTGCCAGCAGTTTATTCAGCTCCTACGAGCAGTACTTC	CASSLFSSYEQYF
12	.	.	TRBV6-2/TRBV6-3	TRBJ1-2	TGTGCCAGCAGTGGGACACCGAATGGCTACACCTTC	CASSGTPNGYTF
14	.	.	TRBV28	TRBJ1-1	TGTGCCAGCAGTAAGACAAGTATGAACACTGAAGCTTTCTTT	CASSKTSMNTEAFF
14	TRBD1	.	TRBV19	TRBJ1-4	TGTGCCAGCAAACGGACAGGAACCAATGAAAAACTGTTTTTT	CASKRTGTNEKLFF
19	.	.	TRBV27	TRBJ1-2	TGTGCCAGCAGCCCCGTCGTGGCCAAGAGGAACCTTCATTCCTATGGCTACACCTTC	CASSPVVAKRNLHSYGYTF
17	TRBD2	.	TRBV29-1	TRBJ2-7	TGCAGCGTTGACCAGGGAGGTTTGGGACTAGGCTCCTACGAGCAGTACTTC	CSVDQGGLGLGSYEQYF
13	.	.	TRBV2	TRBJ2-7	TGTGCCAGCAGGCGCAGGGGCTCCTACGAGCAGTACTTC	CASRRRGSYEQYF
15	TRBD1	few	TRBV6-6	TRBJ1-4	TGTGCCAGCAGTAAGACAGGGTGGGGTAATGAAAAACTGTTTTTT	CASSKTGWGNEKLFF
15	TRBD2	.	TRBV6-5	TRBJ2-2	TGTGCCAGCCGAAAGAGCGGGGGAGCGACCGGGGAGCTGTTTTTT	CASRKSGGATGELFF
15	TRBD1	.	TRBV19	TRBJ1-1	TGTGCCAGTATGTTTGTGGGGACAGCGAACACTGAAGCTTTCTTT	CASMFVGTANTEAFF
16	TRBD1	.	TRBV27	TRBJ2-2	TGTGCCAGCAGGCACCTCGACAGGGGGCACACCGGGGAGCTGTTTTTT	CASRHLDRGHTGELFF
17	TRBD1	.	TRBV9	TRBJ2-5	TGTGCCAGCAGCGTAGCTCGGGCAGGGGGCACCGTGGAGACCCAGTACTTC	CASSVARAGGTVETQYF
16	.	.	TRBV30	TRBJ1-6	TGTGCCTGGAGCAACCCAGGGCAGTCCGGAGTTGTGCCCCTCCACTTT	CAWSNPGQSGVVPLHF
19	.	.	TRBV21-1	TRBJ2-1	TGTGCCAGCAGCAAAGATGGAGGTAGCGGGGGAAGCTCCTACAATGAGCAGTTCTTC	CASSKDGGSGGSSYNEQFF
14	TRBD1	.	TRBV9	TRBJ1-5	TGTGCCAGCAGCCCGACAGGGACCGTTGGGCCCCAGCATTTT	CASSPTGTVGPQHF
15	.	.	TRBV6-5	TRBJ1-6	TGTGCCAGCAGGGTCGAGGGTATTCTTAATTCACCCCTCCACTTT	CASRVEGILNSPLHF
17	.	.	TRBV27	TRBJ1-3	TGTGCCAGCAGTTTGATTTCGACAGGTTTCTCTGGAAACACCATATATTTT	CASSLISTGFSGNTIYF
11	.	.	TRBV5-4	TRBJ2-7	TGTGCCAGCAGCTTTAGCGACGAGCAGTACTTC	CASSFSDEQYF